This entry lists 7 T cell receptor beta chains sequenced from one sample in a study of T cells in Graves' hyperthyroidism and ophthalmopathy. Authors of the study amplified TCR beta CDR3 regions from RNA transcripts. The HTBI set primed first-round TCR CDR3 RT-PCR. TCRdb reprocessed the multiplex PCR reads with MiXCR, giving one entry per CDR3 protein. The data hold fewer than 350,000 distinct CDR3 sequences, with approximately 15% observed a single time. Sequencing used blood. The origin of the receptors is a woman between 40 and 55 years old with Graves' hyperthyroidism.

This clonotype was observed many times. This chain uses TRBV20-1 with TRBJ1-1, with 7 bases aligning to TRBD1. In germline, CDR1 is DFQATT, CDR2 SNEGSKA (reference sequence). This CDR3 contains 14 residues. V was pared by 5 bases and J by 2 bases, with 8 bases of the junction left unmatched. The CDR3: CSAQRQGSNTEAFF. CDR3 nucleotide sequence: TGCAGTGCTCAGAGACAGGGTAGTAACACTGAAGCTTTCTTT.

This clonotype was observed many times. The chain joins TRBV30 to TRBJ2-1, with 7 bases matching TRBD2. The trim removed 2 bases at V and 4 bases at J, leaving 5 bases unmatched. The CDR3 sequence is 14 residues long. Per the germline V gene, CDR1 is GTSNPN and CDR2 is SVGIG (reference sequence). The CDR3 loop is CAWSRGSGYNEQFF. For the CDR3, the DNA is TGTGCCTGGAGTCGCGGGAGTGGTTACAATGAGCAGTTCTTC. The full variable domain, with the rest looked up from reference TRBV30 and TRBJ2-1, is SQTIHQWPATLVQPVGSPLSLECTVEGTSNPNLYWYRQAAGRGLQLLFYSVGIGQISSEVPQNLSASRPQDRQFILSSKKLLLSDSGFYLCAWSRGSGYNEQFFGPGTRLTVL.

This clonotype was counted ten times or more. V usage is TRBV20-1 and J usage is TRBJ1-1; maybe TRBD1 (5 bases). CDR1 is DFQATT and CDR2 is SNEGSKA in the germline V gene (reference sequence). The CDR3 runs 13 residues. Trimming removed 3 bases from V and 3 bases from J, with 11 bases in between. The CDR3 DNA is TGCAGTGCTAGGGGCAGGGTGGACACTGAAGCTTTCTTT. This sequence encodes CSARGRVDTEAFF.

This clonotype has only a few counts. V and J are TRBV19 and TRBJ2-1, with a tentative D call TRBD2 (5 bases). The germline V gene has CDR1 LNHDA and CDR2 SQIVND (reference sequence). The CDR3 loop spans 15 amino acids. The V end was cut by 5 bases, the J end by 4 bases, with 15 bases between. CDR3 amino acids: CASSLAGVRYNEQFF. In DNA form, the CDR3 reads TGTGCCAGTAGTCTTGCCGGGGTGAGGTACAATGAGCAGTTCTTC.

This clonotype was picked up many times. V gene TRBV18 combines with J gene TRBJ1-1, with no clear D. Trimming took 2 bases from V and 1 from J, leaving 11 bases between them. Germline V gene sequence: CDR1 KGHSH, CDR2 LQKENI. There are 15 residues in the CDR3. The CDR3 DNA follows: TGTGCCAGCTCACCAGGGCGCTCGAAGAACACTGAAGCTTTCTTT. This encodes CASSPGRSKNTEAFF.

CDR3 sequence reads: CASSPQERLTGETQYF. CDR3 sequence (DNA): TGTGCCAGCTCACCACAGGAGAGGTTGACGGGTGAGACCCAGTACTTC. The chain links TRBV18 to TRBJ2-5; D remains ambiguous. The V and J ends lost 1 base and 5 bases respectively, with 17 bases between them. Germline V gene data show CDR1 as KGHSH and CDR2 as LQKENI. This CDR3 has 16 residues. Drawing the rest from reference TRBV18 and TRBJ2-5, the complete variable domain is NAGVMQNPRHLVRRRGQEARLRCSPMKGHSHVYWYRQLPEEGLKFMVYLQKENIIDESGMPKERFSAEFPKEGPSILRIQQVVRGDSAAYFCASSPQERLTGETQYFGPGTRLLVL.

This clonotype showed up many times. The rearrangement links TRBV20-1 to TRBJ2-1; a weak D match, TRBD2 (6 bases). This CDR3 is 15 amino acids long. Germline V CDR1 and CDR2: DFQATT, SNEGSKA (reference sequence). Trimming pared 6 bases from V and 3 bases from J, leaving 18 bases between. In DNA form, the CDR3 reads TGCAGTGCCTCCCCTACGGGACTTCGCTACAATGAGCAGTTCTTC. Its translation: CSASPTGLRYNEQFF.